This T cell receptor (beta chain) is drawn from a study of cytomegalovirus exposure and HLA in healthy donors (dated by TCRdb to about 2017). Broadly, across the study: In an earlier analysis of about 560 of the donors, around 290 Gb of sequence data and just under 120 million unique TCR beta sequences from 180 million or so T cells were reported. All discovery cohort repertoires had been generated on a single sequencing platform. Of the roughly 400 genotyped donors, 70% to 90% were placed in the genetic ancestry cluster associated with self-reported Caucasian donors. HLA typing covered class I and class II loci at four-digit resolution. Roughly five DR-DQ haplotypes were handled as single units for association and clustering, since linkage in the cohort was strong. Rather than drawing on any new phenotypic data, the later analysis identified candidate immune exposures from TCR beta sequences and the way those sequences occurred across donors. Genome-wide SNP genotypes for about three fifths of the roughly 670 donors were used in a later genetic analysis, which treated that subset as a discovery cohort. Typing coverage differed by locus: A, B, C, DRB1 and DQB1 were typed in about 620-640 donors, DQA1 in approximately 520, DPA1 in 600 to 610, and DPB1 in roughly 470. A separate validation cohort of 100 to 150 different subjects was used in addition to the roughly 670-subject first cohort. Alongside the repertoire data, information on donor age, sex, ethnicity and CMV serostatus was compiled. On average, 235,054 unique TCR beta nucleotide sequences were sequenced per donor among fewer than 500 genotyped donors of the cohort, with 15% to 20% of those sequences being non-productive. To decide whether each TCR beta V gene segment behaved as functional or pseudogenic, an earlier analysis of 587 of the donors relied on high-throughput TCR beta sequencing. The study combined high-throughput TCR immunosequencing, statistical association of individual TCRs with disease status, and machine learning to predict cytomegalovirus infection status. The T cell repertoires of under 750 subjects were profiled by immunosequencing and related to cytomegalovirus serostatus. To study patterns of TCR occurrence, a later analysis re-analyzed previously published TCR beta repertoires from under 750 donors and added high-resolution HLA genotyping. The study aimed to test whether cataloging public T cell receptors could reveal signatures of past pathogen exposure. About 330 gigabases of sequencing data and around 88 million unique TCR sequences made up an early release that covered approximately 620 HLA-typed donors.

Beyond this particular receptor, the publication reports: Some IMGT-functional V segments, including TRBV6-2 and TRBV6-3, could not be told apart with the 87-base-pair reads, so those segments were excluded. In vitro tests confirmed that a few of the cytomegalovirus-associated TCR beta chains recognize cytomegalovirus antigens. V-gene and J-gene trimming of TCR beta chains was associated with a missense DCLRE1C variant in a later genetic analysis, and the association was replicated in an independent cohort. In an earlier analysis of some 500 of the donors, most TCR beta V segments appeared in productive rearrangements about 87% or about 30% of the time, broadly matching IMGT annotations. For the cohort, immune exposure information was limited to CMV serostatus. In a later analysis, most CMV-associated TCR beta chains were found to appear HLA-restricted, with HLA associations seemingly driven largely by CMV exposure. A further reported finding was that TCR beta sequences accurately predicted the HLA-A and HLA-B alleles for most subjects in the first cohort. Because counts were too low, some 17 rarely observed V segments, including chromosome 9 orphons, were left out of the earlier analysis of several hundred of the donors. Correlated functional status among segregating V segments might reflect linkage disequilibrium, but an unknown experimental factor could not be ruled out. The sequencing pipeline was judged likely to have produced a cluster of highly shared sequence variants as a technical artifact. In a later analysis, 16,951 TCR beta sequences were associated with specific HLA alleles at a false discovery rate of 0.05. The presence/absence analyses assumed that sequencing depth was roughly uniform across donors, and that assumption may not be true. According to the authors, the approach could potentially be generalized to other disease states and immunological phenotypes. Across donors, most TCR sequences were observed very rarely, whereas some public TCRs were present in many individuals. A later analysis reported that several top co-occurrence clusters appeared linked to parvovirus B19, influenza, CMV and Epstein-Barr virus. According to a later genetic analysis, donors in an Asian-associated ancestry cluster had fewer N-insertions in productive TCRs than the approximately 670-donor mean. Assigning TCR associations to individual alleles was difficult when HLA alleles, especially DR and DQ, strongly co-occurred. In a later analysis, HLA-associated TCR beta chains were found to be more clonally expanded and to have lower generation probabilities than equally common non-associated chains. In this cohort, only TCR beta chains were sequenced, and detectable features were limited by the absence of alpha or paired-chain data. In the study, 150 to 200 TCR beta chains were listed as associated with cytomegalovirus. The classifier was reported to diagnose cytomegalovirus status with high specificity and sensitivity in both the original cohort and the validation cohort. A later analysis found that TCR association rates varied across HLA loci, with DRB1 alleles showing the most associated TCRs and HLA-C alleles the fewest. Because HLA typing was missing for some donors at each locus, association tests included only the typed subset.

The cohort comprised 710 or so healthy bone marrow donors. All cohort members were sampled while nominally healthy, although unrecorded immune exposures were likely present. The donor tested CMV seropositive and was one of the 289 seropositive cohort members. A peripheral blood sample was provided by each donor, and peripheral blood mononuclear cells were used for TCR beta sequencing. Genomic DNA extraction from the blood cell samples was performed with the Qiagen DNeasy Blood Extraction Kit. There are a few counts of this clone. What this receptor recognizes is not known. Nothing much larger sits one base from this clone, and base qualities are not available. The library was generated by the immunoSEQ multiplex PCR assay. For the multiplex PCR, a mixture combining 60 forward primers for TCR Vbeta segments and 13 reverse primers for TCR Jbeta segments was used. Amplification of the CDR3 region of rearranged TCR beta genes was performed with a multiplex PCR assay on genomic DNA. The amplified TCR beta libraries were sequenced on the Illumina HiSeq System as 87-base-pair reads. Under the source paper's analysis protocol: In a later analysis, 77 million or so unique TCR beta chains were counted across the roughly 610 repertoires, and about 10 million of these chains were shared by at least two donors. Raw reads were error-corrected and collapsed into unique sequences with a nearest-neighbor algorithm that merged closely related sequences to remove PCR and sequencing errors. Alignment of CDR3 sequences to IMGT reference sequences was used to assign V, D and J gene segments. For a sequence to be retained, a match of at least six nucleotides to both a V gene segment and a J gene segment was required. Rearrangements were classified as productive when the CDR3 lacked stop codons and remained in frame with V and J, and all other rearrangements were classified as non-productive. CDR3 was defined according to IMGT convention as the region running from the second conserved V-encoded cysteine to the conserved J-encoded phenylalanine. In an earlier analysis of around 570 of the donors, sequences lacking an unambiguous match to a single V gene segment were excluded. In an earlier analysis of roughly 600 of the donors, a V segment was called functional when productive rearrangements were above 56.7%, and segregating when the standard deviation between donors exceeded 5%. To diagnose cytomegalovirus status from the catalog of TCR beta chain sequences, a statistical classification framework was built. In a later analysis, V and J genes were assigned by comparing TCR nucleotide sequences against IMGT/GENE-DB human TR gene sequences. Using the TCRdist pipeline, a later analysis assigned CDR3 sequences along with most-parsimonious VDJ recombination scenarios. In a later analysis, each TCR beta chain was defined by its CDR3 amino acid sequence together with its V-gene family, and reads without a unique V-gene family were excluded. As a way to deal with suspected cross-contamination and a sequencing artifact, a later analysis dropped nearly 600 nucleotide sequences that were highly shared and had low generation probability. For each public chain, a later analysis derived a clonal expansion index from normalized ranks of inferred template counts within each repertoire. In a later analysis, generation probabilities were computed with a VDJ recombination model fitted to out-of-frame rearrangements, and the resulting probabilities were checked against IGoR. In a later analysis, TCR-TCR, TCR-HLA and TCR-CMV co-occurrence was scored with hypergeometric tests, and a repertoire-size bias correction was applied to TCR pairs. In a later analysis, false discovery rates were estimated by permuting HLA or CMV assignments 20 times. A later analysis grouped co-occurring TCRs with DBSCAN, adding TCRdist sequence similarity when clustering within HLA-allele-positive subsets. Repertoires with fewer than 30,000 or more than 120,000 public chains, plus five repertoires with anomalous nucleotide sharing, were excluded from co-occurrence clustering. The immuneACCESS repertoire file appears here via TCRdb, limited to in-frame rearrangements. These files lack a portion of the clones; in checked studies, under half of the deficit traces to unresolved V genes, and the cause of the others is not known. That table furnishes V, J and clone size, whereas the DNA furnished D and trimming. Counted in this sample were approximately 110,000 clones; roughly an eighth of them appeared once. Clones ranked in the top ten supply about a sixth of the sample.

The CDR3 starts with the cysteine, ends with the phenylalanine, and has 17 residues. Just the 51-base CDR3 DNA is kept, in frame starting at base 1. Sequences MGHDK (CDR1) and SYGVNS (CDR2) are obtained from the germline V gene. V trim: 4 bases; J trim: 7 bases; unmatched bases: 15. The V and J genes are TRBV25-1 and TRBJ1-4, with 7 bases matching TRBD1. The TCR originated in a man aged 35-49 years in good health and CMV-seropositive. The sample comprised PBMCs. The DNA sequence follows: TGTGCCAGCAGTGGGCAGGGGGTCAAGAACGTGCCTGAAAAACTGTTTTTT. Its protein product is CASSGQGVKNVPEKLFF.